This T cell receptor (beta chain) emerged from a study of T cells expressing NK-cell markers. Study summary: Most of the eight sequenced donors were classified as HCMV-seropositive, and one was classified as seronegative. Study-level results: Expanded NKG2C+ T cell clones were not confirmed as HCMV-specific. These clonotypes additionally ranked first within the CD3+CD56-NKG2C+ fraction of a few donors. Of the CD8+ T cells in about 6 donors, roughly 1.0-7.5% belonged to dominant NKG2C+ clonotypes.

Reanalyzing the 5' RACE reads, TCRdb keeps one entry per CDR3 protein, without DNA. The table for this sample gives 150,000 to 180,000 distinct CDR3 sequences. Comment on this clonotype: Its antigen remains unidentified.

This CDR3 region has 15 residues. CDR1 MNHEY and CDR2 SMNVEV come from the germline V gene (reference sequence). Sequencing was carried out using blood T cells: a sorted CD56 or NKG2C T cell subset, CD4+ or CD8+ T cells, or bulk PBMC T cells (not recorded which). The chain couples TRBV27 to TRBJ2-1; the D call from TCRdb, TRBD2, cannot be confirmed without DNA. This receptor was obtained from a woman between 50 and 59 years old in good health. The CDR3 sequence is CASSRGGYSYNEQFF.